Listed here is a single T cell receptor (beta chain). The V gene end was trimmed by 7 bases and the J gene end by 1 base; junction bases not matched to a gene: 6. This CDR3 spans 14 amino acids. Looked up from germline, CDR1 is MNHEY and CDR2 is SMNVEV (reference sequence). Participants were placed into cohorts based on the clinical history they reported. In the 2 weeks before study entry, exposed participants met a COVID-19 case, which was PCR-confirmed or clinician-diagnosed. This entry belongs to a study of blood T cell repertoires in COVID-19. At the level of the study: Sources were T cells, B-cell-depleted T cells, or PBMCs; the material itself was cDNA or gDNA.

How the authors handled the data: Cell counts per sample came from amplifying reference gene primers. This table comes from immunoSEQ multiplex PCR, and its TCRdb copy is limited to in-frame clones, with some not included. The V and J calls and clone size come from that table; D and trimming were worked out from the DNA. There are some 290,000 clones in the sample; 85% to 95% occur only once, and about 4.2% lies in the top ten. The chain has TRBV27 and TRBJ1-2; 7 nucleotides agree with TRBD1. The material sequenced was PBMCs or T cells enriched from blood (not recorded which). The sequence was collected from a woman younger than 45 who had been exposed to COVID-19. Here the CDR3 reads CASTRQGNNYGYTF. CDR3 sequence (DNA): TGTGCCAGCACCCGACAGGGAAATAACTATGGCTACACCTTC.